The sequence of this T cell receptor (beta chain) was determined in a study of blood T cells in healthy people across ages. About the study: About one barcoded beta molecule was captured per two T cells (by template switching).

A sample-barcoded 5' primer and a J-beta primer mix were used in a second PCR of roughly 6 to 11 cycles. Template switching added a 12-random-nucleotide identifier to every cDNA molecule. MiXCR, run by TCRdb on the 5' RACE reads, gives a single entry per CDR3 protein. Of about 680,000 distinct CDR3 sequences listed, around 45% are singletons. Researchers isolated at least 6.5 million PBMCs per sample. Sequencing was performed on blood. This TCR came from a woman in her sixties or seventies in good health.

The CDR3 here is CATQPLGNEQFF. The CDR3 DNA sequence: TGTGCCACCCAACCCCTGGGCAATGAGCAGTTCTTC. This chain joins TRBV10-3 and TRBJ2-1; no clear D gene. The V gene lost 10 bases and the J gene lost 6 bases, with 13 bases spanning the gap. This CDR3 has 12 residues. Germline lookup yields CDR1 ENHRY and CDR2 SYGVKD.